This T cell receptor (beta chain) was identified during a study of beta chain features in type 1 diabetes. Study-wide points: All four CD4+ subsets of Type 1 diabetes patients contained TCRB CDR3s that were moderately but significantly shorter.

Reverse transcription of all isolated RNA meant that expressed TCRB transcripts were sequenced. Profiling relied on immunoSEQ multiplex PCR, and the TCRdb table lists in-frame clones only, not all of them. The table shows 400,000 or so clones, with over 9% occurring only once. The V gene's germline CDR1 is MNHEY and CDR2 SMNVEV (reference sequence). The CDR3 spans 16 residues. Trimming removed 3 bases from V and 8 bases from J, with 22 bases in between. A few counts support this clone. What it binds is not known. Sequenced material: central memory CD4+ T cells from blood. The clonotype was recovered from a man aged 25 to 40 with type 1 diabetes. The chain links TRBV27 to TRBJ1-2, with D perhaps TRBD1 (5 bases). The CDR3 bases are TGTGCCAGCAGTTTTATATACCACCGGGACTCGGGAGGCTACACCTTC. Its translation: CASSFIYHRDSGGYTF.